These 8 T cell receptor beta chains share one sample of origin, sequenced in a study of T-cell reconstitution after alpha-beta-depleted transplantation in children. Researchers prepared the TCRbeta library using unique molecular identifiers, the study reports. From the PCR reads, TCRdb called clonotypes with MiXCR, one entry per CDR3 protein. The profile covers around 440,000 distinct CDR3 sequences, with about 17% appearing a single time and 29% taken by the ten largest. The starting material was PBMCs, mostly from graft donor cells, obtained 360 days after TCRalphabeta/CD19-depleted stem cell transplant. The receptors come from a boy younger than two who had a stem cell transplant for Wiskott-Aldrich syndrome, so the T cells may come from the graft donor.

The V gene is TRBV12-3 or TRBV12-4, the J gene TRBJ2-7, with D uncertain. V was shortened by 2 bases and J by 3 bases, with 8 bases between the two germline ends. The CDR3 has 13 amino acids. CDR3 nucleotide sequence: TGTGCCAGCAGTTTAAGGCCCAACTACGAGCAGTACTTC. It specifies CASSLRPNYEQYF.

V usage is TRBV27 and J usage is TRBJ2-7; 7 bases map to TRBD2. The CDR3 totals 13 residues. V trimming: 6 bases; J trimming: 2 bases; junction bases outside the gene matches: 4. CDR1 is MNHEY and CDR2 is SMNVEV in the germline V gene (reference sequence). DNA of the CDR3: TGTGCCAGCAGGGCTAGCGGAACCTACGAGCAGTACTTC. Protein sequence: CASRASGTYEQYF.

The rearrangement links TRBV19 to TRBJ2-1; a possible D gene is TRBD2 (6 bases). With 8 bases removed from V and 9 bases from J, the gap between germline ends came to 20 bases. There are 14 residues in the CDR3. The V gene's germline CDR1 is LNHDA and CDR2 SQIVND (reference sequence). CDR3 amino acids: CASSSAQRAVEQFF. The CDR3 DNA reads as TGTGCCAGTTCCTCGGCTCAGCGGGCTGTTGAGCAGTTCTTC.

The chain has TRBV19 and TRBJ2-1, with TRBD2 matching 9 bases. Per the germline V gene, CDR1 is LNHDA and CDR2 is SQIVND (reference sequence). There are 15 residues in the CDR3. Trimming cost V 2 bases and J 5 bases; bases outside gene matches: 4. The CDR3: CASSISSGIHNEQFF. DNA of the CDR3: TGTGCCAGTAGTATATCTAGCGGGATCCACAATGAGCAGTTCTTC.

This clonotype has only a few counts. The V gene is TRBV20-1, the J gene TRBJ2-1; 8 nucleotides line up with TRBD2. From germline, CDR1 is DFQATT and CDR2 SNEGSKA (reference sequence). The CDR3 extends over 14 amino acids. The trim removed 6 bases at V and 8 bases at J, leaving 12 bases unmatched. CDR3 loop: CSAIQAGALYEQFF. In DNA, the CDR3 is TGCAGTGCAATTCAAGCGGGAGCTTTGTATGAGCAGTTCTTC.

This clonotype turned up a few times. CDR3 in amino acids: CASSHSPKGGEQYF. The CDR3 DNA follows: TGTGCCAGCAGTCACTCACCGAAGGGAGGAGAGCAGTACTTC. This rearrangement joins TRBV7-9 to TRBJ2-7, with TRBD2 as a possible D gene (6 bases). This CDR3 has 14 amino acids. The germline V gene encodes CDR1 SEHNR and CDR2 FQNEAQ (reference sequence). Trimming stripped 6 bases from V and 7 bases from J, with 19 bases between. Filled out from reference TRBV7-9 and TRBJ2-7, the complete variable domain reads DTGVSQNPRHKITKRGQNVTFRCDPISEHNRLYWYRQTLGQGPEFLTYFQNEAQLEKSRLLSDRFSAERPKGSFSTLEIQRTEQGDSAMYLCASSHSPKGGEQYFGPGTRLTVT.

The chain carries TRBV11-2 and TRBJ1-2; D call uncertain. V lost 4 bases and J lost 2, with 8 bases in between. The CDR3 covers 13 residues. Germline-derived CDR1 and CDR2 are SGHAT and FQNNGV. Here the CDR3 reads CASSSMGNYGYTF. The CDR3 coding sequence is TGTGCCAGCAGCTCCATGGGAAACTATGGCTACACCTTC.

This clonotype was observed at least ten times. The CDR3 loop is CASSKTPNNEQFF. CDR3 in DNA: TGCGCCAGCAGCAAGACCCCTAACAATGAGCAGTTCTTC. The rearrangement joins TRBV5-1 to TRBJ2-1; D gene unclear. The germline CDR1 and CDR2 sequences are SGHRS and YFSETQ. Trimming took 4 bases from V and 5 from J, leaving 10 bases between them. The CDR3 has 13 residues.